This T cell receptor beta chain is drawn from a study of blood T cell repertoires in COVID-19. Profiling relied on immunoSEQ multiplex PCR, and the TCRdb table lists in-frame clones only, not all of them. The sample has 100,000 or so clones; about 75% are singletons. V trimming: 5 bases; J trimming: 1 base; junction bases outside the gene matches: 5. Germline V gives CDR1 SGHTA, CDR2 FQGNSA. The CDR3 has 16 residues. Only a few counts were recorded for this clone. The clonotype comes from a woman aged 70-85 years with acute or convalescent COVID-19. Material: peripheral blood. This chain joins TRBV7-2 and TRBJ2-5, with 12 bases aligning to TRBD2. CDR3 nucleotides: TGTGCCAGCAGCGCGGGACTAGCGGGTGGCCAAGAGACCCAGTACTTC. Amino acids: CASSAGLAGGQETQYF.